This T cell receptor beta chain came from a study of shared clonotypes between healthy human individuals. Trimming shortened V by 3 bases and J by 0 bases, and 23 bases separated the two germline ends. The germline V gene has CDR1 SGHRS and CDR2 YFSETQ. CDR3 length: 19 residues. The repertoire was sequenced with immunoSEQ multiplex PCR; TCRdb's copy has only in-frame clones and lacks some. The repertoire consists of about 230,000 clones, with over 60% occurring once and the leading ten covering 11%. This chain uses TRBV5-1 with TRBJ2-3, with a tentative D call TRBD2 (6 bases). Sequencing input: memory CD4+ T cells sorted from blood. Sample subset: CD45RA-negative fraction. The TCR originated in a man younger than 45 in good health. The CDR3 sequence: CASSSPSRGIAPSTDTQYF. CDR3 in DNA: TGCGCCAGCAGCTCCCCTTCCCGCGGGATAGCGCCAAGCACAGATACGCAGTATTTT.